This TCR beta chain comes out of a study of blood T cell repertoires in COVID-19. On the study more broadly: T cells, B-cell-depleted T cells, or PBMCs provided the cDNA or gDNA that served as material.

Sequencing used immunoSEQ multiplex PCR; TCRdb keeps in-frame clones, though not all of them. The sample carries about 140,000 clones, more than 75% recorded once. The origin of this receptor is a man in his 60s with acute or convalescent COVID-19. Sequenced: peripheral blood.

The CDR3 region has the DNA TGTGCCAGTAGTGTGGCGGGGTCCTACGAGCAGTACTTC. Its protein is CASSVAGSYEQYF. The chain recombines TRBV19 with TRBJ2-7, with a weak D call TRBD2 (6 bases). Germline CDR1 LNHDA, CDR2 SQIVND (reference sequence). The CDR3 runs 13 residues. V lost 5 bases to trimming and J lost 1 base, with 9 bases between them.